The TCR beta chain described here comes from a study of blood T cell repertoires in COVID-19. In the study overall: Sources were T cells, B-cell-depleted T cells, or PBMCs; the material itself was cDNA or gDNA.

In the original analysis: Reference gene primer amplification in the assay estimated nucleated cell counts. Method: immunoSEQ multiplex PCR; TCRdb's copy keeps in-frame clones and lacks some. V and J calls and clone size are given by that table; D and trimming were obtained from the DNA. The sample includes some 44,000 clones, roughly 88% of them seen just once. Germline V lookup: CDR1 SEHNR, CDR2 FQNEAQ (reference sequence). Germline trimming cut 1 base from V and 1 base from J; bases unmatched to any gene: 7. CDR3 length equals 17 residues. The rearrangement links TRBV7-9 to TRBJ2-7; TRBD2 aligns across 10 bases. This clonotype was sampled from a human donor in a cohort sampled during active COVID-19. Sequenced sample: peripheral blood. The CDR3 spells CASSLGTSGVSSYEQYF. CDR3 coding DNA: TGTGCCAGCAGCTTAGGAACTAGCGGGGTTTCGTCCTACGAGCAGTACTTC.